The subject of this entry is one T cell receptor beta chain. Its antigen is still unknown. CDR1 is MDHEN and CDR2 is SYDVKM in the germline V gene. V shed 6 bases, J shed 3 bases, and the junction held 5 bases outside the gene matches. The CDR3 spans 14 residues. The protocol was immunoSEQ multiplex PCR, while the TCRdb copy is restricted to in-frame clones and leaves out a portion. The repertoire holds tens of thousands of clones, about 89% seen once, with about 20% in the top ten. In every patient, relapse followed autologous stem cell transplantation, while exposure to brentuximab vedotin differed. Complete response, partial response or progressive disease made up the best responses. The source of the sample is a study of PD-1 blockade in classical Hodgkin lymphoma. Findings and limits, study-wide: Complete responders' diversity at baseline resembled that of newly diagnosed patients.

The receptor comes from a human donor with classical Hodgkin lymphoma. J is TRBJ2-3 and V is TRBV28; 8 positions match TRBD2. The sequencing used peripheral blood mononuclear cells (PBMCs), collected at baseline. As DNA, the CDR3 is TGTGCCAGCAGCTCCCGGGGGGGTACAGATACGCAGTATTTT. This translates into CASSSRGGTDTQYF.